Listed below are T cell receptor beta chains from one sample, sequenced in a study of T cell changes during pregnancy in multiple sclerosis. Data came from immunoSEQ multiplex PCR; TCRdb stores just in-frame clones and leaves some out. Among approximately 51,000 clones listed, just over 90% were seen once. This specimen consisted of peripheral blood, obtained in the second trimester of pregnancy. Receptors originate from a female donor with multiple sclerosis, enrolled in a pregnancy study. CDR3s include the opening cysteine and the closing phenylalanine or tryptophan. D genes are given only for firm matches. Some rows mark clone size as missing; the rest say once, few, many or name a class of expanded clone.

CDR3 length: 15
D gene: -
V gene: TRBV6-5
clone size: -
J gene: TRBJ2-2
CDR3 DNA: TGTGCCAGCAGTTACGGGGTGGGAGCCACCGGGGAGCTGTTTTTT
CDR3 protein: CASSYGVGATGELFF

CDR3 length: 14
D gene: -
V gene: TRBV15
clone size: -
J gene: TRBJ2-1
CDR3 DNA: TGTGCCACCAGCAGAGCACGCGGGAAATTTGAGCAGTTCTTC
CDR3 protein: CATSRARGKFEQFF

CDR3 length: 15
D gene: -
V gene: TRBV5-1
clone size: -
J gene: TRBJ2-5
CDR3 DNA: TGCGCCAGCAGCTTGGTGCGGGGCAAGCACGAGACCCAGTACTTC
CDR3 protein: CASSLVRGKHETQYF

CDR3 length: 15
D gene: -
V gene: TRBV6-6
clone size: -
J gene: TRBJ2-2
CDR3 DNA: TGTGCCAGCAGTTCATCAGGCGATGGAATCGGGGAGCTGTTTTTT
CDR3 protein: CASSSSGDGIGELFF

CDR3 length: 13
D gene: -
V gene: TRBV10-3
clone size: -
J gene: TRBJ1-2
CDR3 DNA: TGTGCCATCAGTGATGCGCCTAACTATGGCTACACCTTC
CDR3 protein: CAISDAPNYGYTF

CDR3 length: 14
D gene: -
V gene: TRBV7-7
clone size: -
J gene: TRBJ2-5
CDR3 DNA: TGTGCTAGCAGCTTACGCAGGAACCAAGAGACCCAGTACTTC
CDR3 protein: CASSLRRNQETQYF

CDR3 length: 15
D gene: TRBD2
V gene: TRBV7-2
clone size: few
J gene: TRBJ2-5
CDR3 DNA: TGTGCCAGCAGCTTGTATGCGGGAGTAAGAGAGACCCAGTACTTC
CDR3 protein: CASSLYAGVRETQYF

CDR3 length: 16
D gene: TRBD2
V gene: TRBV27
clone size: -
J gene: TRBJ2-1
CDR3 DNA: TGTGCCAGCAGTCCGATCCGGACTAGCGGGATCAATGAGCAGTTCTTC
CDR3 protein: CASSPIRTSGINEQFF

CDR3 length: 21
D gene: TRBD2
V gene: TRBV27
clone size: -
J gene: TRBJ2-1
CDR3 DNA: TGTGCCAGCAGTTCACCACGGGGGGGCGGAGCTTACCCTGTCCCCTACAATGAGCAGTTCTTC
CDR3 protein: CASSSPRGGGAYPVPYNEQFF

CDR3 length: 14
D gene: TRBD2
V gene: TRBV7-2
clone size: -
J gene: TRBJ2-3
CDR3 DNA: TGTGCCAGCAGAGGGGGACTAGCGGGACATACGCAGTATTTT
CDR3 protein: CASRGGLAGHTQYF

CDR3 length: 16
D gene: -
V gene: TRBV11-3
clone size: -
J gene: TRBJ2-7
CDR3 DNA: TGTGCCAGCAGCCCAGGATTAAAGGAAGGAACCTACGAGCAGTACTTC
CDR3 protein: CASSPGLKEGTYEQYF

CDR3 length: 15
D gene: TRBD1
V gene: TRBV7-9
clone size: -
J gene: TRBJ2-5
CDR3 DNA: TGTGCCAGCAGACCACAGTACAGGGGGCGGGAGACCCAGTACTTC
CDR3 protein: CASRPQYRGRETQYF

CDR3 length: 13
D gene: -
V gene: TRBV14
clone size: -
J gene: TRBJ2-3
CDR3 DNA: TGTGCCAGCAGCCAACCGGGACTTGATACGCAGTATTTT
CDR3 protein: CASSQPGLDTQYF

CDR3 length: 14
D gene: -
V gene: TRBV25-1
clone size: few
J gene: TRBJ1-4
CDR3 DNA: TGTGCCAGCAGTGAATTTGGGGGCAGTGAAAAACTGTTTTTT
CDR3 protein: CASSEFGGSEKLFF

CDR3 length: 13
D gene: -
V gene: TRBV29-1
clone size: -
J gene: TRBJ2-3
CDR3 DNA: TGCAGTATCGAGACAGTTGAGGTGGATACGCAGTATTTT
CDR3 protein: CSIETVEVDTQYF

CDR3 length: 16
D gene: TRBD1
V gene: TRBV11-3
clone size: -
J gene: TRBJ2-1
CDR3 DNA: TGTGCCAGCAGCTTAGCTGGGACAGGGGGGTACAATGAGCAGTTCTTC
CDR3 protein: CASSLAGTGGYNEQFF

CDR3 length: 16
D gene: -
V gene: TRBV14
clone size: -
J gene: TRBJ2-5
CDR3 DNA: TGTGCCAGCAGCCAAGATCTTGGGGACTACCAAGAGACCCAGTACTTC
CDR3 protein: CASSQDLGDYQETQYF

CDR3 length: 14
D gene: TRBD2
V gene: TRBV29-1
clone size: -
J gene: TRBJ2-7
CDR3 DNA: TGCAGCGTTGGGCTAGCGGGACCCTCCTACGAGCAGTACTTC
CDR3 protein: CSVGLAGPSYEQYF

CDR3 length: 15
D gene: TRBD1
V gene: TRBV7-2
clone size: -
J gene: TRBJ1-5
CDR3 DNA: TGTGCCAGCAGCACCGGGACAGAGGACAATCAGCCCCAGCATTTT
CDR3 protein: CASSTGTEDNQPQHF

CDR3 length: 14
D gene: TRBD1
V gene: TRBV18
clone size: -
J gene: TRBJ2-5
CDR3 DNA: TGTGCCAGCTCACCGACTCAGGGGGCAGAGACCCAGTACTTC
CDR3 protein: CASSPTQGAETQYF

CDR3 length: 15
D gene: TRBD1
V gene: TRBV7-9
clone size: -
J gene: TRBJ1-5
CDR3 DNA: TGTGCCAGCAGCAGACAGGGGGCGGGTAATCAGCCCCAGCATTTT
CDR3 protein: CASSRQGAGNQPQHF

CDR3 length: 16
D gene: -
V gene: TRBV6-5
clone size: -
J gene: TRBJ2-7
CDR3 DNA: TGTGCCAGCAGTTACTCGATAGCGGTGACTGCCTACGAGCAGTACTTC
CDR3 protein: CASSYSIAVTAYEQYF

CDR3 length: 16
D gene: -
V gene: TRBV15
clone size: -
J gene: TRBJ2-3
CDR3 DNA: TGTGCCACCAGCAGAGATCTCTCGGGTATCACAGATACGCAGTATTTT
CDR3 protein: CATSRDLSGITDTQYF

CDR3 length: 11
D gene: -
V gene: TRBV20-1
clone size: -
J gene: TRBJ1-1
CDR3 DNA: TGCAGTGCTAGAGATGGACTCTTGGCTTTCTTT
CDR3 protein: CSARDGLLAFF

CDR3 length: 16
D gene: TRBD1
V gene: TRBV7-2
clone size: -
J gene: TRBJ1-3
CDR3 DNA: TGTGCCAGCAGCATACCAACAGGGGGCCCTGGAAACACCATATATTTT
CDR3 protein: CASSIPTGGPGNTIYF

CDR3 length: 15
D gene: TRBD2
V gene: TRBV7-2
clone size: -
J gene: TRBJ2-5
CDR3 DNA: TGTGCCAGCAGTGAAAATGGACTAGAGGTAGAGACCCAGTACTTC
CDR3 protein: CASSENGLEVETQYF

CDR3 length: 15
D gene: -
V gene: TRBV7-9
clone size: -
J gene: TRBJ2-3
CDR3 DNA: TGTGCCAGCAGTGCTCGGGGGACGGGCACAGATACGCAGTATTTT
CDR3 protein: CASSARGTGTDTQYF

CDR3 length: 17
D gene: TRBD2
V gene: TRBV7-9
clone size: -
J gene: TRBJ2-2
CDR3 DNA: TGTGCCAGCAGCTTATTCCCGGGAGGGCCTCTGGCCGGGGAGCTGTTTTTT
CDR3 protein: CASSLFPGGPLAGELFF

CDR3 length: 15
D gene: -
V gene: TRBV7-2
clone size: -
J gene: TRBJ1-5
CDR3 DNA: TGTGCCAGCAGCTGGACCACTAGAGGCAATCAGCCCCAGCATTTT
CDR3 protein: CASSWTTRGNQPQHF

CDR3 length: 15
D gene: TRBD1
V gene: TRBV19
clone size: -
J gene: TRBJ2-7
CDR3 DNA: TGTGCCAGTACCCAATCAGGGACAGGGAATTACGAGCAGTACTTC
CDR3 protein: CASTQSGTGNYEQYF

CDR3 length: 15
D gene: TRBD2
V gene: TRBV6-5
clone size: once
J gene: TRBJ2-1
CDR3 DNA: TGTGCCAGCAGAACACCGGGACTAGTAAGGGATGAGCAGTTCTTC
CDR3 protein: CASRTPGLVRDEQFF

CDR3 length: 14
D gene: -
V gene: TRBV6-5
clone size: -
J gene: TRBJ1-1
CDR3 DNA: TGTGCCACCAACAATGCAGGGTCGCACACTGAAGCTTTCTTT
CDR3 protein: CATNNAGSHTEAFF

CDR3 length: 13
D gene: -
V gene: TRBV2
clone size: -
J gene: TRBJ1-1
CDR3 DNA: TGTGCCAGCAGTGAAGTAGGGGGCACTGAAGCTTTCTTT
CDR3 protein: CASSEVGGTEAFF

CDR3 length: 14
D gene: TRBD1
V gene: TRBV28
clone size: -
J gene: TRBJ1-5
CDR3 DNA: TGTGCCAGCAGCCGGGGGACAGAAAATCAGCCCCAGCATTTT
CDR3 protein: CASSRGTENQPQHF